One sample yielded the 4 T cell receptor beta chains listed below, sequenced in a study of blood T cells in healthy people across ages. Together with a sample-barcoded 5' primer, a J-beta primer mix was included in a second PCR lasting about 6 to 11 cycles. TCRdb analysed the 5' RACE reads with MiXCR anew, one entry per CDR3 protein. This table has around 1.5 million distinct CDR3 sequences, 30% to 40% appearing once. The specimen sequenced was blood. Receptors originate from a woman aged 25 to 39 in good health.

The chain recombines TRBV12-3 or TRBV12-4 with TRBJ2-1; D is perhaps TRBD2 (6 bases). Trimming took off 0 bases at V and 6 bases at J, with 15 bases between the two ends. The CDR3 totals 16 residues. CDR3 nucleotide sequence: TGTGCCAGCAGTTTAGCGGGGGAGGCCCCTCTCAATGAGCAGTTCTTC. This sequence encodes CASSLAGEAPLNEQFF.

J is TRBJ2-1 and V is TRBV20-1, with D possibly being TRBD2 (6 bases). Germline values: CDR1 DFQATT, CDR2 SNEGSKA (reference sequence). Trimming cost V 0 bases and J 11 bases, with 17 bases left between them. The CDR3 spans 14 residues. The chain's CDR3 is CSARDAREIDKQFF. In nucleotides, the CDR3 is TGCAGTGCTAGAGATGCACGGGAGATTGATAAGCAGTTCTTC.

The gene calls are TRBV6-1 and TRBJ1-2; D unclear. The CDR3 runs 15 residues. Trimming left V 7 bases short and J 2 bases short, with 17 bases between. CDR1 and CDR2 (germline): MNHNS, SASEGT. The CDR3 region is CASTFQQTHNYGYTF. Written as DNA, the CDR3 is TGTGCCAGCACATTCCAACAGACTCACAACTATGGCTACACCTTC.

V and J are TRBV7-3 and TRBJ2-1, with a weak D call TRBD1 (5 bases). The germline V gene has CDR1 SGHTA and CDR2 FQGTGA. This CDR3 is built from 15 residues. Trimming stripped 2 bases from V and 7 bases from J, with 15 bases between. CDR3 in amino acids: CASSLSQGVWNEQFF. The CDR3 nucleotides are TGTGCCAGCAGCTTATCACAAGGGGTGTGGAATGAGCAGTTCTTC.